The rows below give T cell receptor beta chains drawn from one sample of a study of shared clonotypes between healthy human individuals. Sequenced by immunoSEQ multiplex PCR; TCRdb stores in-frame clones only, minus some. The sample consists of roughly 2.2 million clones, 93% of them appearing once. The sequencing input was naive CD4+ T cells from PBMCs. The receptors were gathered from a man younger than 35 in good health. Some clones in this sample may be carry-over from other donors' samples. CDR3s include the opening cysteine and the closing phenylalanine or tryptophan. The D gene is left open where the match is weak. Expanded clones get a size class; other rows say once, few or many, or leave the size out.

D gene,clone size,J gene,V gene,CDR3 DNA,CDR3 protein
.,.,TRBJ2-5,TRBV19,TGTGCCAGGAGTACTAGTGAAGAGACCCAGTACTTC,CARSTSEETQYF
.,.,TRBJ2-7,TRBV6-5,TGTGCCACCCGACGGGAAGAGCAGTACTTC,CATRREEQYF
.,.,TRBJ1-1,TRBV5-1,TGCGCCAGCAGTTTGGGGCACACTGAAGCTTTCTTT,CASSLGHTEAFF
TRBD2,once,TRBJ2-7,TRBV7-3,TGTGCCAGCAGCTTAGTTGCGGGAGGGCGGCAGTACTTC,CASSLVAGGRQYF
.,.,TRBJ2-1,TRBV20-1,TGCAGTGCTCGATTGGGGAATGAGCAGTTCTTC,CSARLGNEQFF
.,.,TRBJ1-1,TRBV28,TGTGCCAGCAGTCCCCCGGGCGGTACTGAAGCTTTCTTT,CASSPPGGTEAFF
.,.,TRBJ2-2,TRBV10-3,TGTGCCACCCGTAACACCGGGGAGCTGTTTTTT,CATRNTGELFF
TRBD1,.,TRBJ2-2,TRBV30,TGTGCCTGGAGACGGACAGGACCCGGGGAGCTGTTTTTT,CAWRRTGPGELFF
.,.,TRBJ1-2,TRBV7-2,TGTGCCAGCAGCTTATACCGGGTGTTAGGCGGCTACACCTTC,CASSLYRVLGGYTF
.,once,TRBJ1-1,TRBV5-1,TGCGCCAGCAGCCTCCAGCCCGGGGGAATGAACACTGAAGCTTTCTTT,CASSLQPGGMNTEAFF
.,.,TRBJ2-2,TRBV4-3,TGCGCCAGCAGCCATAACCCTGGGAGGAGGGAGCTGTTTTTT,CASSHNPGRRELFF
TRBD2,.,TRBJ2-2,TRBV5-8,TGTGCCAGCAGCTTGCGGTTGCTAGCGGCTTCCGGGGAGCTGTTTTTT,CASSLRLLAASGELFF
.,.,TRBJ1-5,TRBV7-6,TGTGCCAGCAGCGCTCAGGGTCCGAATCAGCCCCAGCATTTT,CASSAQGPNQPQHF
TRBD2,.,TRBJ2-3,TRBV5-4,TGTGCCAGCAGCTTGTGGTGGGAGGGGTCAACAGATACGCAGTATTTT,CASSLWWEGSTDTQYF
TRBD2,.,TRBJ2-1,TRBV7-2,TGTGCCAGCAGCTTTCGTCTAGCGGGAGCATTTGAGCAGTTCTTC,CASSFRLAGAFEQFF
.,.,TRBJ1-2,TRBV30,TGTGCCTGGAGCGCAGACCTTAACTATGGCTACACCTTC,CAWSADLNYGYTF
.,.,TRBJ2-1,TRBV11-1,TGTGCCAGCAGCTTAGAGGGGGGGGTAAGCTCCTACAATGAGCAGTTCTTC,CASSLEGGVSSYNEQFF
.,.,TRBJ1-5,TRBV28,TGTGCCAGCAATAACTTGTGGCAGCCCCAGCATTTT,CASNNLWQPQHF
TRBD1,.,TRBJ2-7,TRBV28,TGCTGGGGTAGGGGGCCGTTCGAGCAGTACTTC,CWGRGPFEQYF
.,.,TRBJ1-1,TRBV10-3,TGTGCCATCAGTCCTGGGGGGACTAACACTGAAGCTTTCTTT,CAISPGGTNTEAFF
.,.,TRBJ2-5,TRBV6-1,TGTGCCAGCAGGGAGCACAGGGAAGAGACCCAGTACTTC,CASREHREETQYF
.,few,TRBJ1-1,TRBV5-1,TGCGCCAGCAGCGCGGAGGAGAACACTGAAGCTTTCTTT,CASSAEENTEAFF
.,once,TRBJ1-1,TRBV30,TGTGCCTGGAGTAGACTGCGGGGCACTGAAGCTTTCTTT,CAWSRLRGTEAFF
.,.,TRBJ1-1,TRBV7-3,TGTGCCAGCAGCTTGGGTCGGACAGCAGGGGCTTTCTTT,CASSLGRTAGAFF
TRBD2,.,TRBJ2-7,TRBV7-9,TGTGCCAGCAGCCTCCGACTAGCGGGAGGGCCTGACGAGCAGTACTTC,CASSLRLAGGPDEQYF
.,.,TRBJ1-1,TRBV7-9,TGTGCCAGCAGCTTAAACTACAACAGAAGAGAAAACACTGAAGCTTTCTTT,CASSLNYNRRENTEAFF
TRBD1,.,TRBJ1-6,TRBV5-1,TGCGCCAGCAGCTTGGACAGGGGGCGTCCACCCCTCCACTTT,CASSLDRGRPPLHF
TRBD2,.,TRBJ2-1,TRBV5-1,TGCGCCAGCAGCTTCTCTAGCGGGAGTATCAATGAGCAGTTCTTC,CASSFSSGSINEQFF
.,.,TRBJ1-5,TRBV5-1,TGCGCCAGCAGCTCAGGGACATCCGGTCAGCCCCAGCATTTT,CASSSGTSGQPQHF
.,.,TRBJ1-1,TRBV5-1,TGCGCCAGCAGCGGTACTGGGAGGAACACTGAAGCTTTCTTT,CASSGTGRNTEAFF
TRBD1,once,TRBJ2-7,TRBV14,TGTGCCAGCAGCCAAGAAACAGGGGCTAGGAACGAGCAGTACTTC,CASSQETGARNEQYF
.,.,TRBJ1-2,TRBV7-9,TGTGCCAGCAGCTTAGATCCGAGTGGCTACACCTTC,CASSLDPSGYTF
TRBD1,.,TRBJ1-5,TRBV19,TGTGCCAGTAGGCGGGACAGGGACAATCAGCCCCAGCATTTT,CASRRDRDNQPQHF
.,.,TRBJ1-1,TRBV30,TGTGCCTGGAGTAGGGGTCTAGGGATTTTGAACACTGAAGCTTTCTTT,CAWSRGLGILNTEAFF
TRBD2,.,TRBJ2-1,TRBV7-6,TGTGCCAGCAGCTACGTCGGGTCGGCGGGAGGAGGCGATGAGCAGTTCTTC,CASSYVGSAGGGDEQFF
TRBD2,.,TRBJ2-1,TRBV27,TGTGCCAGCGTTCCCCTAGCGGGAGACCCCAATGAGCAGTTCTTC,CASVPLAGDPNEQFF
.,.,TRBJ2-7,TRBV7-2,TGTGCCAGCAGCTTACGGTCGATAGGGGGGCACGAGCAGTACTTC,CASSLRSIGGHEQYF
TRBD2,.,TRBJ2-5,TRBV7-9,TGTGCCAGCAGCTTAAGTGAGGGTACTAGCGGGAGCCAAGAGACCCAGTACTTC,CASSLSEGTSGSQETQYF
.,.,TRBJ2-6,TRBV5-1,TGCGCCAGCAACGGACCAGGGGGGACTGGGGCCAACGTCCTGACTTTC,CASNGPGGTGANVLTF
.,once,TRBJ1-4,TRBV7-9,TGTGCCAGCAGCCCCCATCAGGGACTTAATGAAAAACTGTTTTTT,CASSPHQGLNEKLFF